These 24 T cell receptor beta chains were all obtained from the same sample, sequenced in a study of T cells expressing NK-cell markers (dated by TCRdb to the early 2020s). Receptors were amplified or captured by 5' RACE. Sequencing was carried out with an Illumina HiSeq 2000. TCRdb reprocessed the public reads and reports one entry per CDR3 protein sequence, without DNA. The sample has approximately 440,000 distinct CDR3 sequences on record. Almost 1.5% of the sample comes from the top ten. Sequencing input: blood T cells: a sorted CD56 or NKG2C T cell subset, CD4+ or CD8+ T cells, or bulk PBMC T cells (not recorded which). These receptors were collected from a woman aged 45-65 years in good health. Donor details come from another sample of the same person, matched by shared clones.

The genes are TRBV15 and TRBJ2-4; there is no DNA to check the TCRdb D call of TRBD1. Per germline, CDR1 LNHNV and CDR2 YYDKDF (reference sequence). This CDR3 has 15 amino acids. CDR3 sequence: CATSSPMTGTNIQYF.

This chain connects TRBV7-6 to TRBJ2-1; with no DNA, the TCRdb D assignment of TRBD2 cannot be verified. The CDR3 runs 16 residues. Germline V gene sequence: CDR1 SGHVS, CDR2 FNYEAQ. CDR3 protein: CASGPRGRTSYNEQFF.

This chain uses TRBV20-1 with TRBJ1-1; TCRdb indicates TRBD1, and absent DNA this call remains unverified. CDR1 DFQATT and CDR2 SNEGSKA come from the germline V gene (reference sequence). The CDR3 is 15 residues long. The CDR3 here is CSAIGQGGLGTEAFF.

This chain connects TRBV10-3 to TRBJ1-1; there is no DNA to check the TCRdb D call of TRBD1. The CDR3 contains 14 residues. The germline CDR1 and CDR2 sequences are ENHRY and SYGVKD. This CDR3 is CAIRKLTGEDEAFF.

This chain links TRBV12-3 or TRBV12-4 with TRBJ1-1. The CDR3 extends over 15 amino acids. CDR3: CASSPHQTGNTEAFF.

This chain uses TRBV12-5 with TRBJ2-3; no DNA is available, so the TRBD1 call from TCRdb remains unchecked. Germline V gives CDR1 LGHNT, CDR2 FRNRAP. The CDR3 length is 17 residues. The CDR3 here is CASGLTLGTGSADTQYF. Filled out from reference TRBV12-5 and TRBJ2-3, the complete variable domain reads DARVTQTPRHKVTEMGQEVTMRCQPILGHNTVFWYRQTMMQGLELLAYFRNRAPLDDSGMPKDRFSAEMPDATLATLKIQPSEPRDSAVYFCASGLTLGTGSADTQYFGPGTRLTVL.

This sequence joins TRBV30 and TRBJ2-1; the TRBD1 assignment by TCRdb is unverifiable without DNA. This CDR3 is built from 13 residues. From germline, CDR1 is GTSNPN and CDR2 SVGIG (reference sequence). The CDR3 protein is CAWSSDSYNEQFF.

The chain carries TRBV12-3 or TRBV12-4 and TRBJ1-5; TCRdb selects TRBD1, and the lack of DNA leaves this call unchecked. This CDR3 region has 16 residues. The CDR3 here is CASSQAGQGANQPQHF.

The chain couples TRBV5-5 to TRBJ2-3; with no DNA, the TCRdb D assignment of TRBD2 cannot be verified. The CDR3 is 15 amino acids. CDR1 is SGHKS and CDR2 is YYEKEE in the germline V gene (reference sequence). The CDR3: CASSFISSGKDTQYF.

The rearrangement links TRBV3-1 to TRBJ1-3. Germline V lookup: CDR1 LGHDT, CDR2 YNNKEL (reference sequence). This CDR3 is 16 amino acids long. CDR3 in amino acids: CASSQTDGPSGNTIYF.

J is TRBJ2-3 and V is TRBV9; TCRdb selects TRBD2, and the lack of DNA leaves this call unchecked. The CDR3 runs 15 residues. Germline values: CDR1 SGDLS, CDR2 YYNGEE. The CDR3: CASSAGLPSTDTQYF.

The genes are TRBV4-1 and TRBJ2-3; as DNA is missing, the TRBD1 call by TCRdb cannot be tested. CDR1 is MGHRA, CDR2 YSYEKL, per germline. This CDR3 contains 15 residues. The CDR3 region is CASSWGPSSTDTQYF.

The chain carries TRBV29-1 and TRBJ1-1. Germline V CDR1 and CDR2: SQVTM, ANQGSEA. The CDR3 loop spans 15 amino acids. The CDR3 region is CSVGTARRWGTEAFF.

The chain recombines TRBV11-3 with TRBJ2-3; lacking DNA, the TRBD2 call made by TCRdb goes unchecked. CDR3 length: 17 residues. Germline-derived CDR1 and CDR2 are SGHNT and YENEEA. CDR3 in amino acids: CASSFSLAGASTDTQYF.

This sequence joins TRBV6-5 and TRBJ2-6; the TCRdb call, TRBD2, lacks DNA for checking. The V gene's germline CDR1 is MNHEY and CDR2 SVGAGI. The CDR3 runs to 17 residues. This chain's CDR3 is CASSYRGRYSGANVLTF.

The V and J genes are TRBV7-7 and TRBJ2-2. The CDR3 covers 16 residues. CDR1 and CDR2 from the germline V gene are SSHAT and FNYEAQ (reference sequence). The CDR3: CASSLGTLMNTGELFF.

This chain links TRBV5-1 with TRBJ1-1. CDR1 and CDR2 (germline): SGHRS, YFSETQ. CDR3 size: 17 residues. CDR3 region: CASSLGLAGDMGTEAFF.

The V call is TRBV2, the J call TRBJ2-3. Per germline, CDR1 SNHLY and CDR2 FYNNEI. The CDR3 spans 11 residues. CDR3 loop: CATTLVNTQYF.

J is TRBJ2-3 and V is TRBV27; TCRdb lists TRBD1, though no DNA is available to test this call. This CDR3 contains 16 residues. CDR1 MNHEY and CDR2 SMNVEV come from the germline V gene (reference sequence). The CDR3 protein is CASSPRQGYRTDTQYF.

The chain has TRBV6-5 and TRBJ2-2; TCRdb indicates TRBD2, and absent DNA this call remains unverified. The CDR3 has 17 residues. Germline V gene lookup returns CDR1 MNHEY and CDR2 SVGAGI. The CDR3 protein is CASSYSTLAGVGGELFF.

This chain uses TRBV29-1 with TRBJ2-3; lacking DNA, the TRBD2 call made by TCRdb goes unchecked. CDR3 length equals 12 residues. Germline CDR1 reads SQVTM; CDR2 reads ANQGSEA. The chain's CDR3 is CSVGLAGDTQYF.

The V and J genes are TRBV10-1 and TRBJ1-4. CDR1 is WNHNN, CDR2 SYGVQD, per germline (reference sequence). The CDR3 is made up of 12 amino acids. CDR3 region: CASGNNGEKLFF.

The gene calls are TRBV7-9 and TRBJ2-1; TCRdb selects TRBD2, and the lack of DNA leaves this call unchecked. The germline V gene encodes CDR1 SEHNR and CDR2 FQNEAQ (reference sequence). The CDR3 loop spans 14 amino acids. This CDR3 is CASSPGGGYNEQFF.

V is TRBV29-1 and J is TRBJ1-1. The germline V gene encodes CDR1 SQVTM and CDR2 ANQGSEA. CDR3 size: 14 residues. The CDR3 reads CSVSVAGGHTEAFF.